The TCR beta chain under discussion was sequenced for a study of high-grade serous ovarian cancer treatment subgroups. Study background: On average, 14,192 reads and roughly 7,700 unique TCR beta rearrangements were obtained per sample. Study-level results: Different patients shared almost no repertoire; same-patient tumors shared roughly 0.11 to 0.85. Clonal relatedness tracked neoantigen level, and by trend copy number and mutation load. The analyses considered CDR3 and ignored CDR1 and CDR2.

The tumor samples were collected prior to definitive surgery or chemotherapy. Notes on this clone: Its specificity is not known.

Using immunoSEQ multiplex PCR, the repertoire was profiled, and TCRdb retains in-frame clones only, with some absent. The repertoire holds over 2,000 clones, with approximately 80% as singletons. The CDR3 is 19 residues long. J was trimmed by 5 bases and V by 5 bases; bases with no gene match: 18. The germline CDR1 and CDR2 sequences are LNHDA and SQIVND (reference sequence). Sequenced material: tumor tissue. The chain combines TRBV19 with TRBJ2-1; 10 nucleotides agree with TRBD1. The receptor comes from a human donor with high-grade serous ovarian cancer. This CDR3 reads CASSATTGGASRRDNEQFF. Written as DNA, the CDR3 is TGTGCCAGTAGTGCAACGACAGGGGGCGCTTCCCGGCGGGACAATGAGCAGTTCTTC.